These 27 T cell receptor beta chains were sequenced from one sample in a study of blood T cells in healthy people across ages. Combining a sample-barcoded 5' primer with a J-beta primer mix, a second PCR ran for about 7 to 11 cycles. TCRdb itself ran the 5' RACE reads through MiXCR, one entry per CDR3 protein. Here the sample spans 1.5 million to 1.9 million distinct CDR3 sequences, approximately 43% being singletons. Sequenced sample: blood. The receptors were sampled from a woman under 30 in good health.

A word on this clonotype: Its ends do not fully match the called genes, so a read error is possible. J is TRBJ2-1 and V is TRBV6-5; TRBD1 agrees at 8 bases. CDR1 is MNHEY and CDR2 is SVGAGI in the germline V gene. The CDR3 has 14 residues. The CDR3 here is CAGRSQGARNEQFF. The CDR3 DNA reads TGTGCCGGCAGGTCTCAGGGGGCGCGGAATGAGCAGTTCTTC.

The CDR3 coding sequence is TGCAGTGCTTCTTCGTTAGGACAGGGGAACTCCTACGAGCAGTACTTC. This codes for CSASSLGQGNSYEQYF. The V gene is TRBV20-1, the J gene TRBJ2-7; 9 bases fit TRBD1. V lost 5 bases to trimming and J lost 0 bases; unmatched junction nucleotides: 11. The CDR3 extends over 16 amino acids. Germline-derived CDR1 and CDR2 are DFQATT and SNEGSKA (reference sequence).

There are a few counts of this clonotype. The rearrangement joins TRBV4-1 to TRBJ2-7; D may be TRBD1 (6 bases). The germline V and J ends were trimmed by 0 bases and 0 bases, with 9 bases remaining between them. CDR1 is MGHRA, CDR2 YSYEKL, per germline. The CDR3 has 15 amino acids. In nucleotides, the CDR3 is TGCGCCAGCAGCCAAGATGACAGGTTCTCCTACGAGCAGTACTTC. Translated: CASSQDDRFSYEQYF.

This clonotype was seen ten or more times. This chain joins TRBV7-9 and TRBJ1-4; D is possibly TRBD1 (5 bases). V was pared by 5 bases and J by 7 bases, with 17 bases between. The CDR3 covers 15 residues. CDR1 is SEHNR and CDR2 is FQNEAQ in the germline V gene (reference sequence). For the CDR3, the DNA is TGTGCCAGCAGCCACGCGTGGGGCAGGGTTGAAAAACTGTTTTTT. Translated, it gives CASSHAWGRVEKLFF.

The rearrangement links TRBV20-1 to TRBJ2-3; no definite D call. The V gene lost 3 bases and the J gene lost 11 bases, with 12 bases spanning the gap. The CDR3 is 11 residues long. The germline V gene has CDR1 DFQATT and CDR2 SNEGSKA (reference sequence). The DNA for the CDR3 is TGCAGTGCTAGTATCCAGATAGGGCAGTATTTT. It codes for CSASIQIGQYF.

The chain links TRBV20-1 to TRBJ2-7; TRBD2 aligns across 10 bases. The V and J ends lost 2 bases and 3 bases, in that order; junction bases with no gene match: 7. CDR3 length equals 15 residues. Germline values: CDR1 DFQATT, CDR2 SNEGSKA (reference sequence). CDR3 region: CSARNPRTSGYEQYF. In DNA, the CDR3 is TGCAGTGCTAGAAACCCCCGGACTAGCGGCTACGAGCAGTACTTC.

The genes are TRBV12-3 or TRBV12-4 and TRBJ2-1; no clear D gene. Between the trimmed V and J ends, which lost 6 bases and 6 bases, there was a span of 18 bases. The CDR3 length is 15 residues. This CDR3 reads CASSAIRTPANEQFF. CDR3 nucleotides: TGTGCCAGCAGCGCGATCCGGACGCCTGCCAATGAGCAGTTCTTC.

Turning to this clonotype: This is likely an artifact of a read error, given a far larger clone one base away. The V gene is TRBV4-2, the J gene TRBJ2-1; D gene ambiguous. The ends were cut back, 4 bases at V and 10 bases at J, with 14 bases in the middle. The CDR3 consists of 13 residues. Germline V gives CDR1 LGHNA, CDR2 YNFKEQ. The CDR3 protein is CASSPGPSYEQFF. In nucleotides, the CDR3 is TGTGCCAGCAGCCCCGGGCCCTCCTACGAGCAGTTCTTC.

J is TRBJ2-7 and V is TRBV27; tentative D call: TRBD2 (5 bases). The length of the CDR3 is 15 residues. CDR1 and CDR2 (germline): MNHEY, SMNVEV (reference sequence). Trimming removed 3 bases from V and 1 base from J, with 13 bases in between. The CDR3 sequence is CASSLRGLASYEQYF. The CDR3 bases are TGTGCCAGCAGTTTGCGAGGACTCGCTTCCTACGAGCAGTACTTC.

This clonotype was found many times. The chain joins TRBV29-1 to TRBJ2-4; a possible D gene is TRBD1 (5 bases). There are 14 residues in the CDR3. The germline CDR1 and CDR2 sequences are SQVTM and ANQGSEA. Trimming cost V 4 bases and J 0 bases, with 10 bases left between them. DNA of the CDR3: TGCAGCGTTGGGGCAGGGCTAGCCAAAAACATTCAGTACTTC. The encoded protein is CSVGAGLAKNIQYF.

The chain's CDR3 is CASRSLTGRTNYGYTF. Here the CDR3 DNA reads TGTGCCAGCAGGTCCCTAACGGGACGGACAAACTATGGCTACACCTTC. The V call is TRBV11-2, the J call TRBJ1-2; a possible D gene is TRBD1 (5 bases). Trimming pared 6 bases from V and 2 bases from J, leaving 19 bases between. The CDR3 has 16 amino acids. CDR1 and CDR2 from the germline V gene are SGHAT and FQNNGV.

This clonotype turned up a few times. The rearrangement uses TRBV7-9 and TRBJ1-1, with no clear D. Trimming removed 2 bases at V and 5 bases at J, with 12 bases between. Germline V gene sequence: CDR1 SEHNR, CDR2 FQNEAQ (reference sequence). CDR3 length: 14 residues. The CDR3 nucleotides are TGTGCCAGCAGCTTACTTGGGGTCTCAACTGAAGCTTTCTTT. It translates to CASSLLGVSTEAFF.

This chain links TRBV6-2 or TRBV6-3 with TRBJ2-3; D is uncertain. Trimming cost V 2 bases and J 2 bases, with 8 bases left between them. The CDR3 extends over 14 amino acids. Per the germline V gene, CDR1 is MNHEY and CDR2 is SVGEGT. The CDR3 loop is CASSYRSYTDTQYF. The CDR3 DNA sequence: TGTGCCAGCAGTTACCGGAGCTACACAGATACGCAGTATTTT.

This clonotype occurred a few times. DNA for the CDR3: TGTGCCAGCAGTTCCCTGACAGACCTCAAAAACATTCAGTACTTC. Protein sequence: CASSSLTDLKNIQYF. The rearrangement links TRBV12-3 or TRBV12-4 to TRBJ2-4; tentatively, D is TRBD1 (5 bases). V lost 4 bases and J lost 3, with 13 bases in between. This CDR3 has 15 residues.

The V gene is TRBV24-1, the J gene TRBJ1-4, with TRBD1 matching over 9 bases. Germline trimming cut 6 bases from V and 7 bases from J; bases unmatched to any gene: 5. CDR1 is KGHDR and CDR2 is SFDVKD in the germline V gene. CDR3 size: 14 residues. DNA for the CDR3: TGTGCCACCAGTTCGACAGGGGGTGGTGAAAAACTGTTTTTT. Translation: CATSSTGGGEKLFF.

The table lists this clonotype with a few counts. Germline is not matched at one junction end, which may reflect a read error. The chain employs TRBV12-3 or TRBV12-4 and TRBJ1-5; 8 bases fit TRBD1. The CDR3 has 14 amino acids. CDR3 sequence reads: CASSWDRSNQPQHF. As DNA, the CDR3 is TGTGCCAGCAGTTGGGACAGGTCCAATCAACCCCAGCATTTT.

This clonotype was detected a few times. The chain uses TRBV6-5 and TRBJ1-5, with a weak D call TRBD1 (5 bases). This CDR3 comprises 14 residues. V lost 5 bases and J lost 1, with 9 bases in between. Germline values: CDR1 MNHEY, CDR2 SVGAGI. This CDR3 is CASSKGLSNQPQHF. The CDR3 nucleotides are TGTGCCAGCAGTAAGGGACTCAGCAATCAGCCCCAGCATTTT.

This chain joins TRBV4-3 and TRBJ2-3; 8 nucleotides match TRBD1. The CDR3 spans 18 residues. The germline gives CDR1 LGHNA, CDR2 YSLEER. With V trimmed by 0 bases and J by 0 bases, 8 bases remained unmatched. This CDR3 is CASSQDVAGGWSTDTQYF. The CDR3 nucleotides are TGCGCCAGCAGCCAAGACGTCGCAGGGGGCTGGAGCACAGATACGCAGTATTTT.

The J gene is TRBJ1-1, the V gene TRBV12-3 or TRBV12-4, with unresolved D. The CDR3 loop spans 12 amino acids. V was pared by 4 bases and J by 4 bases, with 7 bases between. The CDR3 coding sequence is TGTGCCAGCAGTTCGGTCCGCACTGAAGCTTTCTTT. This codes for CASSSVRTEAFF.

The gene calls are TRBV20-1 and TRBJ2-5; D ambiguous. Judging by the DNA end, TRBJ2-7 fits better; the J call may be wrong. The CDR3 runs 11 residues. The V gene's germline CDR1 is DFQATT and CDR2 SNEGSKA (reference sequence). CDR3 amino acids: CSARKQYEQYF. CDR3 sequence (DNA): TGCAGTGCTAGAAAACAGTACGAGCAGTACTTC.

With respect to this clonotype: Mismatch with germline at one junction end may stem from a read error. This chain joins TRBV7-8 and TRBJ1-5; 9 bases match TRBD1. Germline CDR1 and CDR2: SGHVS and FQNEAQ. CDR3 length: 17 residues. Here the CDR3 reads CAGSLTGGGGSYQPQHF. In DNA form, the CDR3 reads TGTGCCGGCAGCTTAACAGGGGGCGGAGGAAGCTATCAGCCCCAGCATTTT.

The gene calls are TRBV3-1 and TRBJ2-7; D is perhaps TRBD2 (5 bases). CDR1 and CDR2 (germline): LGHDT, YNNKEL (reference sequence). The CDR3 runs 17 residues. V was clipped by 2 bases and J by 2 bases, with 19 bases between them. This CDR3 is CASSQKARALRPYEQYF. Here the CDR3 DNA reads TGTGCCAGCAGCCAAAAGGCGAGGGCCCTTCGCCCCTACGAGCAGTACTTC.

The chain combines TRBV20-1 with TRBJ1-5; 7 nucleotides match TRBD1. The CDR3 runs 15 residues. The J segment lost 2 bases and the V segment lost 3 bases, leaving 7 bases of the junction unmatched. Germline V gene sequence: CDR1 DFQATT, CDR2 SNEGSKA (reference sequence). This chain's CDR3 is CSASKLGQGNQPQHF. The CDR3 region has the DNA TGCAGTGCTAGTAAATTAGGACAGGGCAATCAGCCCCAGCATTTT.

The rearrangement uses TRBV20-1 and TRBJ2-4, with TRBD2 matching over 7 bases. The tail of the sequence fits TRBJ2-7 better, so the J call may be wrong. In germline, CDR1 is DFQATT, CDR2 SNEGSKA (reference sequence). The CDR3 has 15 residues. The CDR3, as DNA: TGCAGTGCTAGAGCCGGCCTGGCGGGGGATTACGAGCAGTACTTC. It specifies CSARAGLAGDYEQYF.

The chain joins TRBV7-2 to TRBJ1-1; D perhaps matches TRBD1 (5 bases). The germline V and J ends were trimmed by 7 bases and 5 bases, with 23 bases remaining between them. This CDR3 is built from 16 residues. In germline, CDR1 is SGHTA, CDR2 FQGNSA. DNA of the CDR3: TGTGCCAGCATCCGAGCCGGGGCAGGGAGAGGAACTGAAGCTTTCTTT. This sequence encodes CASIRAGAGRGTEAFF.

The chain links TRBV12-3 or TRBV12-4 to TRBJ1-2; 7 nucleotides line up with TRBD1. The CDR3 is 13 amino acids. V lost 7 bases to trimming and J lost 4 bases; unmatched junction nucleotides: 6. Here the CDR3 reads CASTITGAYGYTF. CDR3 in DNA: TGTGCCAGCACAATCACAGGGGCCTATGGCTACACCTTC.

This clonotype came up a few times. The V call is TRBV28, the J call TRBJ2-1; the match to TRBD1 covers 9 bases. The ends lost 5 bases at V and 3 bases at J; junction bases unmatched: 14. The CDR3 runs 18 residues. Germline lookup yields CDR1 MDHEN and CDR2 SYDVKM. CDR3 nucleotides: TGTGCCAGCAGTACAGCTGGGACAGGGAAAGGAGGCTACAATGAGCAGTTCTTC. It codes for CASSTAGTGKGGYNEQFF.